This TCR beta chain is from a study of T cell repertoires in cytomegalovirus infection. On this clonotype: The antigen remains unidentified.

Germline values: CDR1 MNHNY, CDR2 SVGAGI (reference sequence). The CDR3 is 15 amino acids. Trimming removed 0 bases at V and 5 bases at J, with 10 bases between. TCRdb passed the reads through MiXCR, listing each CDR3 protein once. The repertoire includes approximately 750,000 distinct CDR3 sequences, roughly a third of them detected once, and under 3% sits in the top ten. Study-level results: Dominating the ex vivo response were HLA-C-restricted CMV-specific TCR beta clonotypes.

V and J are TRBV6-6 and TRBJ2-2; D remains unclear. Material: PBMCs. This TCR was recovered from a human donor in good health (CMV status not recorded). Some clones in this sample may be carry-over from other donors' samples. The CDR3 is CASSYSVQRTGELFF. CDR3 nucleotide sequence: TGTGCCAGCAGTTACTCGGTACAAAGGACCGGGGAGCTGTTTTTT.